Here is one T cell receptor beta chain with its context. Its antigen is still unknown. This sample is part of a study of T cell responses to AZD1222 COVID-19 vaccine. Study-level findings and limits: Following two doses of AZD1222, Spike-specific TCR breadth and depth rose. Seropositive status at baseline applied to only six AZD1222 recipients. Without day 14 samples, only post-peak T cell repertoires were studied. Unmutated regions of variants are reportedly targeted by nearly half of spike-specific TCRs.

Germline V gives CDR1 MNHEY, CDR2 SVGAGI. This CDR3 comprises 13 residues. V was trimmed by 9 bases and J by 1 base, leaving 13 bases between them. TCRdb keeps only in-frame clones here, not all; method: immunoSEQ multiplex PCR. The profile shows over 110,000 clones, 92% of them singletons. Sequenced here: peripheral blood, sampled 28 days after the second AZD1222 dose. This TCR came from an adult who received the AZD1222 COVID-19 vaccine. V is TRBV6-5 and J is TRBJ2-7, with D perhaps matching TRBD2 (6 bases). In nucleotides, the CDR3 is TGTGCCAGTTCAGGTCGGGGGTCCTACGAGCAGTACGTC. Translation gives CASSGRGSYEQYV.